This T cell receptor beta chain came from a study of cytomegalovirus exposure and HLA in healthy donors (TCRdb year 2017). Describing the broader study: In an earlier analysis of 550 to 750 of the donors, about 260 Gb of sequence data and about 110 million unique TCR beta sequences from 150 million to 200 million T cells were reported. Rather than using new phenotypic data, the later analysis identified candidate immune exposures from TCR beta sequences and from how often those sequences occurred across donors. The study profiled the T cell repertoires of 500 to 800 subjects by immunosequencing and related them to cytomegalovirus serostatus. Among 398 genotyped donors of the cohort, an average of around 240,000 unique TCR beta nucleotide sequences were sequenced per donor, roughly 18% of them non-productive. In a later analysis, previously published TCR beta repertoires from hundreds of donors were re-analyzed and high-resolution HLA genotyping was added so that TCR occurrence patterns could be studied. Along with the approximately 650-subject first cohort, a separate validation cohort of over a hundred different subjects was used. In an earlier analysis of 587 of the donors, high-throughput TCR beta sequencing was used to judge whether each TCR beta V gene segment behaved as functional or pseudogenic. High-throughput TCR immunosequencing, statistical association of individual TCRs with disease status, and machine learning were combined to predict cytomegalovirus infection status. Typing coverage differed by locus: A, B, C, DRB1 and DQB1 were typed in about 620-640 donors, DQA1 in roughly 500, DPA1 in nearly 610, and DPB1 in roughly 450. The study aimed to test whether signatures of past pathogen exposure could be identified by cataloging public T cell receptors. A handful of DR-DQ haplotypes were handled as single units for association and clustering because linkage in the cohort was strong. Every repertoire in the discovery cohort had been generated on one and the same sequencing platform. Approximately 310 gigabases of sequencing data and around 85 million unique TCR sequences made up an early release that covered some 640 HLA-typed donors. Donor age, sex, ethnicity and CMV serostatus were collected together with the repertoire data. In a later genetic analysis, genome-wide SNP genotypes for about 55% of the roughly 700 donors were used, and that subset was treated as a discovery cohort. Of the roughly 400 genotyped donors, 65% to 90% fell in the genetic ancestry cluster associated with self-reported Caucasian donors. Class I and class II HLA loci were covered by the typing at four-digit resolution.

General findings and caveats noted by the study authors: Compared with the 666-donor mean, donors in an Asian-associated ancestry cluster had fewer N-insertions in productive TCRs, according to a later genetic analysis. In a later analysis, HLA-associated TCR beta chains were found to be more clonally expanded and to have lower generation probabilities than equally common non-associated chains. Because some donors lacked HLA typing at each locus, the association tests relied only on the typed subset. Most TCR sequences were observed very rarely across donors, whereas some public TCRs were present in many individuals. A further reported finding was that TCR beta sequences accurately predicted the HLA-A and HLA-B alleles for most subjects in the first cohort. In vitro tests confirmed that a few of the cytomegalovirus-associated TCR beta chains recognize cytomegalovirus antigens. Immune exposure information for the cohort was limited to CMV serostatus. It was suggested by the authors that the approach could potentially be generalized to other disease states and immunological phenotypes. The study listed 164 TCR beta chains as associated with cytomegalovirus. According to a later analysis, parvovirus B19, influenza, CMV and Epstein-Barr virus appeared linked to several top co-occurrence clusters. A later genetic analysis associated a missense DCLRE1C variant with V-gene and J-gene trimming of TCR beta chains, and an independent cohort replicated the association. Linkage disequilibrium might explain the correlated functional status among segregating V segments, but an unknown experimental factor could not be excluded. Presence/absence analyses assumed roughly uniform sequencing depth across donors, an assumption that may not hold. In a later analysis, the rate of TCR association differed among HLA loci, with DRB1 alleles having the most associated TCRs and HLA-C alleles having the fewest. In a later analysis, 15,000 to 20,000 TCR beta sequences were associated with specific HLA alleles at a false discovery rate of 0.05. The classifier was reported to diagnose cytomegalovirus status with high specificity and sensitivity in both the original and validation cohorts. A cluster of highly shared sequence variants was judged likely to represent a technical artifact of the sequencing pipeline. Broadly in line with IMGT annotations, most TCR beta V segments showed up in productive rearrangements about 90% or about 30% of the time in an earlier analysis of several hundred of the donors. A later analysis found that most CMV-associated TCR beta chains appeared HLA-restricted, with HLA associations seemingly driven largely by CMV exposure. In this cohort, only TCR beta chains were sequenced, and detectable features were limited by the absence of alpha or paired-chain data. Because counts were too low, about 15 rarely observed V segments, including chromosome 9 orphons, were left out of the earlier analysis of over 550 of the donors. Some IMGT-functional V segments, including TRBV6-2 and TRBV6-3, could not be told apart with the 87-base-pair reads, so those segments were excluded. When HLA alleles, especially DR and DQ, strongly co-occurred, attributing TCR associations to individual alleles was difficult.

In total, 630 or so healthy bone marrow donors made up the cohort. At the time of sampling, all cohort members were nominally healthy, though unrecorded immune exposures were likely present. The donor was CMV seropositive and belonged to the group of around 300 seropositive cohort members. A peripheral blood sample was provided by each donor, and peripheral blood mononuclear cells were used for TCR beta sequencing. Genomic DNA extraction from the blood cell samples was performed with the Qiagen DNeasy Blood Extraction Kit. A remark on this clone: The clone's antigen remains unknown. No much larger clone exists at a distance of one base, and base qualities are not known.

Measured from the cysteine to the phenylalanine, the CDR3 is 18 residues long. The only DNA kept is the CDR3, 54 bases in frame from the first base. According to the germline V gene, CDR1 reads SGHDT and CDR2 reads YYEEEE. Here V drops 2 bases and J drops 0 bases, and the junction holds 11 bases not matched to any gene. Receptor libraries were prepared by the immunoSEQ multiplex PCR assay. For the multiplex PCR, a mixture combining 60 forward primers for TCR Vbeta segments and 13 reverse primers for TCR Jbeta segments was used. Amplification of the CDR3 region of rearranged TCR beta genes was performed with a multiplex PCR assay on genomic DNA. The Illumina HiSeq System was used to sequence the amplified TCR beta libraries as 87-base-pair reads. The original pipeline was this. Across the 640 or so repertoires, a later analysis counted 60 million to 90 million unique TCR beta chains, some 11 million of which were shared by at least two donors. To remove PCR and sequencing errors, raw reads were error-corrected and collapsed into unique sequences using a nearest-neighbor algorithm that merged closely related sequences. To assign V, D and J gene segments, CDR3 sequences were aligned to IMGT reference sequences. Each retained sequence needed at least a six-nucleotide match to both a V gene segment and a J gene segment. A rearrangement counted as productive if the CDR3 had no stop codons and remained in frame with V and J, and every other rearrangement counted as non-productive. Following IMGT convention, CDR3 was defined as the stretch from the second conserved V-encoded cysteine up to the conserved J-encoded phenylalanine. In an earlier analysis of roughly 610 of the donors, sequences lacking an unambiguous match to a single V gene segment were excluded. An earlier analysis of 550 to 650 of the donors classified V segments as functional when productive rearrangements were above 56.7% and as segregating when the standard deviation between donors was above 5%. A statistical classification framework was developed to diagnose cytomegalovirus status using the catalog of TCR beta chain sequences. A later analysis assigned V and J genes by comparing TCR nucleotide sequences with IMGT/GENE-DB human TR gene sequences. The TCRdist pipeline was used in a later analysis to assign CDR3 sequences and most-parsimonious VDJ recombination scenarios. In a later analysis, each TCR beta chain was defined by its CDR3 amino acid sequence together with its V-gene family, and reads without a unique V-gene family were excluded. To address suspected cross-contamination and a sequencing artifact, a later analysis removed around 600 highly shared, low-generation-probability nucleotide sequences. For each public chain, a later analysis derived a clonal expansion index from normalized ranks of inferred template counts within each repertoire. A later analysis computed generation probabilities with a VDJ recombination model fitted to out-of-frame rearrangements, and checked the results against IGoR. In a later analysis, TCR-TCR, TCR-HLA and TCR-CMV co-occurrence was scored with hypergeometric tests, and a repertoire-size bias correction was applied to TCR pairs. To estimate false discovery rates, a later analysis permuted the HLA or CMV assignments 20 times. In a later analysis, co-occurring TCRs were grouped using DBSCAN, and TCRdist sequence similarity was added for clustering within HLA-allele-positive subsets. Repertoires with fewer than 30,000 or more than 120,000 public chains, plus five repertoires with anomalous nucleotide sharing, were excluded from co-occurrence clustering. TCRdb took over this immuneACCESS table, retaining in-frame rearrangements with V and J assigned. Such tables are incomplete; in checked studies, under half of the missing clones stem from an unresolved V gene, and the remainder is unexplained. V, J and clone size derive from that table, while D and trimming were established from the DNA sequence. This sample holds roughly 200,000 clones; 55% to 75% were observed only once. The ten largest make up 2.6% of the sample.

The V gene is TRBV5-6 and the J gene is TRBJ1-3; a stretch of 7 junction bases matches TRBD1. Sequences were obtained from PBMCs. The receptor was isolated from a man in his forties or fifties in good health and CMV-seropositive. The CDR3 has the sequence CASSLSGQALTSGNTIYF. The nucleotide sequence reads as follows: TGTGCCAGCAGCTTAAGCGGACAGGCCCTCACCTCTGGAAACACCATATATTTT. When the CDR3 is completed using the reference TRBV5-6 and TRBJ1-3 genes on either side, the full variable domain is DAGVTQSPTHLIKTRGQQVTLRCSPKSGHDTVSWYQQALGQGPQFIFQYYEEEERQRGNFPDRFSGHQFPNYSSELNVNALLLGDSALYLCASSLSGQALTSGNTIYFGEGSWLTVV.